The next 18 T cell receptor beta chains were all read from a single sample in a study of cytomegalovirus exposure and HLA in healthy donors. PCR involved 60 Vbeta and 13 Jbeta primers. Libraries were prepared by immunoSEQ multiplex PCR; TCRdb keeps only in-frame clonotypes and omits some of them. Here the sample spans 78,000 or so clones, approximately 62% being singletons. The specimen sequenced was PBMCs. The receptors were sampled from a male donor in good health and CMV-seropositive.

This sequence joins TRBV19 and TRBJ1-5, with a tentative D call TRBD1 (5 bases). The CDR3 is 13 residues long. V was cut by 3 bases and J by 3 bases, with 6 bases left in between. The germline gives CDR1 LNHDA, CDR2 SQIVND (reference sequence). CDR3 DNA: TGTGCCAGTAGTATCGGACACAATCAGCCCCAGCATTTT. Translating gives CASSIGHNQPQHF.

The gene calls are TRBV7-9 and TRBJ2-5; possibly TRBD1 for D (6 bases). The DNA end favors TRBJ2-7, so the J call may be wrong. CDR1 SEHNR and CDR2 FQNEAQ come from the germline V gene (reference sequence). The CDR3 consists of 16 residues. CDR3 sequence: CASSFPTRTASYEQYF. DNA of the CDR3: TGTGCCAGCAGCTTTCCGACCCGGACAGCCTCCTACGAGCAGTACTTC.

The chain couples TRBV7-9 to TRBJ1-5; TRBD1 matches 7 bases. CDR1 and CDR2 (germline): SEHNR, FQNEAQ (reference sequence). Germline trimming cut 5 bases from V and 0 bases from J; bases unmatched to any gene: 4. This CDR3 spans 15 amino acids. Here the CDR3 reads CASSLGTDSNQPQHF. The CDR3, as DNA: TGTGCCAGCAGCCTCGGGACAGATAGCAATCAGCCCCAGCATTTT.

The gene calls are TRBV9 and TRBJ2-2, with D unresolved. The CDR3 is 13 residues long. Germline V gene sequence: CDR1 SGDLS, CDR2 YYNGEE. V was shortened by 5 bases and J by 0 bases, with 5 bases between the two germline ends. In DNA form, the CDR3 reads TGTGCCAGCAGGAGATCGAACACCGGGGAGCTGTTTTTT. Residues: CASRRSNTGELFF.

The V call is TRBV7-6, the J call TRBJ1-5; TRBD1 is a possible D gene (5 bases). The V and J ends lost 2 bases and 9 bases respectively, with 11 bases between them. Germline V gene sequence: CDR1 SGHVS, CDR2 FNYEAQ. CDR3 length: 13 residues. In DNA form, the CDR3 reads TGTGCCAGCAGCTTAACAGGCGGCGGGCCCCAGCATTTT. This gives the protein CASSLTGGGPQHF.

CDR3 bases: TGTGCCATCACCCCAGGGATGGGCTATGGCTACACCTTC. Protein sequence: CAITPGMGYGYTF. The V and J genes are TRBV10-3 and TRBJ1-2, with D possibly being TRBD1 (5 bases). This CDR3 has 13 residues. Trimming removed 7 bases from V and 4 bases from J, with 13 bases in between. CDR1 and CDR2 (germline): ENHRY, SYGVKD.

V is TRBV7-3 and J is TRBJ2-3; TRBD2 might be the D (6 bases). The CDR3 has 16 residues. Germline values: CDR1 SGHTA, CDR2 FQGTGA. V was trimmed by 6 bases and J by 1 base, leaving 17 bases between them. The chain's CDR3 is CASSSSGTLRTDTQYF. CDR3 sequence (DNA): TGTGCCAGCAGTTCTTCCGGGACTCTACGCACAGATACGCAGTATTTT.

This chain links TRBV7-2 with TRBJ2-3; 7 positions agree with TRBD2. Trimming took 5 bases from V and 3 from J; bases not matched to a gene: 11. The CDR3 totals 16 residues. Germline CDR1 and CDR2: SGHTA and FQGNSA. This chain's CDR3 is CASSTRLAGGTDTQYF. The CDR3 DNA reads as TGTGCCAGCAGCACCCGACTAGCCGGGGGGACAGATACGCAGTATTTT.

The J gene is TRBJ1-4, the V gene TRBV4-3, with TRBD1 matching over 9 bases. V gave up 1 base and J gave up 6 bases; unmatched junction bases: 3. The CDR3 runs 15 residues. Germline V gene lookup returns CDR1 LGHNA and CDR2 YSLEER. The DNA of the CDR3 is TGCGCCAGCAGCCAAGGGGACAGGGAGGATGAAAAACTGTTTTTT. This encodes CASSQGDREDEKLFF.

The chain combines TRBV30 with TRBJ1-2; TRBD1 matches at 9 bases. V was pared by 2 bases and J by 4 bases, with 5 bases of the junction left unmatched. The CDR3 has 14 amino acids. Germline CDR1 is GTSNPN and CDR2 is SVGIG (reference sequence). The CDR3 DNA follows: TGTGCCTGGAGTACAGGGGGCGTCGGCTATGGCTACACCTTC. This gives the protein CAWSTGGVGYGYTF.

The rearrangement joins TRBV15 to TRBJ2-5, with D tentatively TRBD1 (6 bases). Trimming cost V 5 bases and J 5 bases, with 27 bases left between them. The CDR3 is 18 amino acids. Germline assignment: CDR1 LNHNV and CDR2 YYDKDF (reference sequence). The DNA of the CDR3 is TGTGCCACCAGCGGCACGATCGGGACACCCCAGACGGGGGAGACCCAGTACTTC. Residues: CATSGTIGTPQTGETQYF. The whole variable domain, remainder taken from reference TRBV15 and TRBJ2-5, is DAMVIQNPRYQVTQFGKPVTLSCSQTLNHNVMYWYQQKSSQAPKLLFHYYDKDFNNEADTPDNFQSRRPNTSFCFLDIRSPGLGDTAMYLCATSGTIGTPQTGETQYFGPGTRLLVL.

V is TRBV27 and J is TRBJ1-5; 10 nucleotides align to TRBD1. After removal of 3 bases from V and 5 bases from J, the junction contained 19 bases not matched to a gene. The length of the CDR3 is 20 residues. Germline V gene sequence: CDR1 MNHEY, CDR2 SMNVEV (reference sequence). The CDR3 reads CASSLDRRDRGGRSDQPQHF. The CDR3 coding sequence is TGTGCCAGCAGTTTGGATCGCCGGGACAGGGGTGGCCGAAGCGATCAGCCCCAGCATTTT.

This chain connects TRBV5-8 to TRBJ2-2; TRBD1 aligns across 10 bases. With V trimmed by 10 bases and J by 3 bases, 6 bases remained unmatched. CDR1 is SGHTS and CDR2 is YDEGEE in the germline V gene. CDR3 length equals 14 residues. For the CDR3, the DNA is TGTGCCCGCCGGGACAGGGGTTACACCGGGGAGCTGTTTTTT. Amino acid sequence: CARRDRGYTGELFF.

The chain links TRBV6-5 to TRBJ2-3, with D maybe TRBD1 (5 bases). The V gene's germline CDR1 is MNHEY and CDR2 SVGAGI. V was clipped by 2 bases and J by 5 bases, with 11 bases between them. This CDR3 spans 14 amino acids. CDR3 loop: CASSYGLTGDTQYF. DNA of the CDR3: TGTGCCAGCAGTTACGGGCTAACAGGAGATACGCAGTATTTT.

The gene calls are TRBV14 and TRBJ1-2; perhaps TRBD1 as D (6 bases). The CDR3 sequence is 14 residues long. V was shortened by 1 base and J by 8 bases, with 14 bases between the two germline ends. Looked up from germline, CDR1 is SGHDN and CDR2 is FVKESK. CDR3 in amino acids: CASSQARRGNGYTF. CDR3 nucleotides: TGTGCCAGCAGCCAAGCCCGTAGGGGGAACGGCTACACCTTC.

The table lists this clone with a few counts. The rearrangement links TRBV5-6 to TRBJ2-1; 7 bases match TRBD1. CDR3 length equals 16 residues. Germline V lookup: CDR1 SGHDT, CDR2 YYEEEE. Trimming took 7 bases from V and 4 from J; bases not matched to a gene: 14. In DNA form, the CDR3 reads TGTGCCAGCCAAAGCTCACCAGGGGGTGATTACAATGAGCAGTTCTTC. This translates into CASQSSPGGDYNEQFF.

This clone appeared once. The V call is TRBV10-2, the J call TRBJ1-2; D call uncertain. V was clipped by 10 bases and J by 4 bases, with 16 bases between them. The CDR3 contains 13 residues. The germline V gene encodes CDR1 WSHSY and CDR2 SAAADI. As DNA, the CDR3 is TGCGCCATCTCGGAGAGAACCACCTATGGCTACACCTTC. The encoded protein is CAISERTTYGYTF.

The rearrangement links TRBV28 to TRBJ2-7; 7 bases align to TRBD2. V trimming: 1 base; J trimming: 2 bases; junction bases outside the gene matches: 5. Germline V lookup: CDR1 MDHEN, CDR2 SYDVKM. This CDR3 has 15 amino acids. CDR3 region: CASSLSASGTYEQYF. The CDR3 DNA reads as TGTGCCAGCAGTTTATCGGCTAGCGGAACCTACGAGCAGTACTTC.